These 26 T cell receptor beta chains came from one sample sequenced in a study of cytomegalovirus exposure and HLA in healthy donors. A multiplex PCR was run with 60 Vbeta primers and 13 Jbeta primers. Some clones are missing from TCRdb's copy, which holds only in-frame ones; the method was immunoSEQ multiplex PCR. The sample consists of 100,000 to 150,000 clones, roughly four fifths of them appearing once. Sequenced input: PBMCs. The receptors were gathered from a man in his forties or fifties in good health and CMV-seronegative.

The chain is built from TRBV4-2 and TRBJ2-1; 11 bases line up with TRBD2. The CDR3 has 15 residues. V lost 7 bases, J lost 4 bases, and 6 bases stayed unmatched. The germline gives CDR1 LGHNA, CDR2 YNFKEQ. The CDR3 spells CASNLAGGEYNEQFF. The CDR3 bases are TGTGCCAGCAACCTAGCGGGGGGAGAATACAATGAGCAGTTCTTC.

The chain links TRBV7-9 to TRBJ1-3, with no clear D. Germline V CDR1 and CDR2: SEHNR, FQNEAQ (reference sequence). Trimming stripped 5 bases from V and 3 bases from J, with 14 bases between. The CDR3 is 15 residues long. CDR3 amino acids: CASSTGPGGGNTIYF. The DNA of the CDR3 is TGTGCCAGCAGCACCGGCCCCGGAGGTGGAAACACCATATATTTT.

The rearrangement uses TRBV28 and TRBJ1-4, with TRBD1 matching over 7 bases. J was trimmed by 5 bases and V by 3 bases; bases with no gene match: 3. Germline-derived CDR1 and CDR2 are MDHEN and SYDVKM. The CDR3 extends over 14 amino acids. The CDR3 spells CASSLSRGNEKLFF. CDR3 DNA: TGTGCCAGCAGTTTGTCCAGGGGGAATGAAAAACTGTTTTTT. Based on the CDR3 plus reference TRBV28 and TRBJ1-4, the full variable domain is DVKVTQSSRYLVKRTGEKVFLECVQDMDHENMFWYRQDPGLGLRLIYFSYDVKMKEKGDIPEGYSVSREKKERFSLILESASTNQTSMYLCASSLSRGNEKLFFGSGTQLSVL.

The chain has TRBV19 and TRBJ1-4, with D unresolved. The germline V gene encodes CDR1 LNHDA and CDR2 SQIVND (reference sequence). CDR3 length equals 13 residues. The V gene lost 3 bases and the J gene lost 4 bases, with 6 bases spanning the gap. In DNA form, the CDR3 reads TGTGCCAGTAGTATCTTAATTAATGAAAAACTGTTTTTT. Residues: CASSILINEKLFF.

This chain joins TRBV7-9 and TRBJ1-2; D remains unclear. Germline V gene data show CDR1 as SEHNR and CDR2 as FQNEAQ (reference sequence). The CDR3 totals 15 residues. The V end was cut by 5 bases, the J end by 0 bases, with 13 bases between. CDR3 protein: CASSPQVVSNYGYTF. CDR3 DNA: TGTGCCAGCAGCCCTCAGGTCGTTTCTAACTATGGCTACACCTTC.

The rearrangement uses TRBV7-3 and TRBJ1-4; D perhaps matches TRBD1 (6 bases). Germline V gives CDR1 SGHTA, CDR2 FQGTGA. V was cut by 4 bases and J by 8 bases, with 11 bases left in between. This CDR3 spans 13 amino acids. CDR3 loop: CASSSGAGEKLFF. CDR3 bases: TGTGCCAGCAGCTCAGGGGCTGGGGAAAAACTGTTTTTT. Full variable domain (outside the CDR3, taken from reference TRBV7-3 and TRBJ1-4): GAGVSQTPSNKVTEKGKYVELRCDPISGHTALYWYRQSLGQGPEFLIYFQGTGAADDSGLPNDRFFAVRPEGSVSTLKIQRTERGDSAVYLCASSSGAGEKLFFGSGTQLSVL.

The gene calls are TRBV6-1 and TRBJ1-6; 12 bases match TRBD1. Germline values: CDR1 MNHNS, CDR2 SASEGT. CDR3 length: 17 amino acids. J was trimmed by 8 bases and V by 4 bases; bases with no gene match: 9. Here the CDR3 reads CASSGGQGAFYYSPLHF. CDR3 in DNA: TGTGCCAGCAGTGGGGGACAGGGGGCGTTTTATTATTCACCCCTCCACTTT.

The V gene is TRBV25-1, the J gene TRBJ2-7; D not resolved. Trimming stripped 6 bases from V and 4 bases from J, with 7 bases between. This CDR3 has 11 residues. Germline V gene data show CDR1 as MGHDK and CDR2 as SYGVNS. The CDR3 sequence is CASRRLYEQYF. The CDR3, as DNA: TGTGCCAGCAGGAGGTTGTACGAGCAGTACTTC.

The V call is TRBV6-1, the J call TRBJ2-1, with 9 nucleotides matching TRBD1. CDR1 MNHNS and CDR2 SASEGT come from the germline V gene. The CDR3 is 15 residues long. V lost 3 bases to trimming and J lost 6 bases; unmatched junction nucleotides: 6. CDR3 in amino acids: CASSEPGQGSNEQFF. CDR3 bases: TGTGCCAGCAGTGAGCCGGGACAGGGATCCAATGAGCAGTTCTTC.

This clone was seen a single time. This sequence joins TRBV5-1 and TRBJ2-7, with TRBD2 matching over 11 bases. Losses at the gene ends were 4 bases for V and 0 bases for J; bases not matched to a gene: 6. Germline CDR1 reads SGHRS; CDR2 reads YFSETQ. CDR3 length: 16 residues. The CDR3 protein is CASSLSGGAYSYEQYF. CDR3 DNA: TGCGCCAGCAGCCTTAGCGGGGGGGCATACTCCTACGAGCAGTACTTC.

This clone was counted a single time. The chain carries TRBV29-1 and TRBJ1-2; 10 bases line up with TRBD1. There are 13 residues in the CDR3. The ends lost 6 bases at V and 3 bases at J; junction bases unmatched: 4. Per the germline V gene, CDR1 is SQVTM and CDR2 is ANQGSEA. The CDR3 DNA follows: TGCAGCGTCCGGGACAGGGGTGACTATGGCTACACCTTC. It translates to CSVRDRGDYGYTF.

This chain connects TRBV5-1 to TRBJ1-4; D might be TRBD1 (6 bases). The CDR3 runs to 15 residues. Trimming cost V 0 bases and J 8 bases, with 14 bases left between them. From germline, CDR1 is SGHRS and CDR2 YFSETQ. CDR3 protein: CASSLEAGVTEKLFF. The CDR3 region has the DNA TGCGCCAGCAGCTTGGAGGCAGGGGTGACCGAAAAACTGTTTTTT.

The rearrangement links TRBV25-1 to TRBJ2-5; 7 bases fit TRBD1. V was clipped by 3 bases and J by 5 bases; unmatched bases: 9. Germline lookup yields CDR1 MGHDK and CDR2 SYGVNS. The CDR3 has 15 amino acids. The CDR3 bases are TGTGCCAGCAGTGATGGGACAGTGGCTCGGGAGACCCAGTACTTC. This codes for CASSDGTVARETQYF.

The chain is built from TRBV6-5 and TRBJ2-1; D perhaps matches TRBD2 (6 bases). The CDR3 loop spans 14 amino acids. Trimming shortened V by 9 bases and J by 2 bases, and 14 bases separated the two germline ends. The germline V gene encodes CDR1 MNHEY and CDR2 SVGAGI. The CDR3 DNA follows: TGTGCCAGTGGACGGGGACTCCCCTACAATGAGCAGTTCTTC. It encodes CASGRGLPYNEQFF.

CDR3 in amino acids: CASRPWGRRGEKLFF. For the CDR3, the DNA is TGTGCCAGCAGACCCTGGGGCAGGCGGGGGGAAAAACTGTTTTTT. This sequence joins TRBV5-4 and TRBJ1-4; D is perhaps TRBD1 (5 bases). V was trimmed by 5 bases and J by 8 bases, leaving 19 bases between them. CDR3 length equals 15 residues. Germline CDR1 SGHNT, CDR2 YYREEE (reference sequence).

This clone came up once. The V and J genes are TRBV4-1 and TRBJ1-1; the D gene is possibly TRBD1 (6 bases). The CDR3 runs 16 residues. V shed 1 base and J shed 2 bases, with 14 bases lying between them. CDR1 and CDR2 from the germline V gene are MGHRA and YSYEKL. Here the CDR3 reads CASSQGAGTSNTEAFF. In nucleotides, the CDR3 is TGCGCCAGCAGCCAAGGGGCAGGGACATCTAACACTGAAGCTTTCTTT.

The rearrangement uses TRBV11-2 and TRBJ1-4; TRBD1 might be the D (5 bases). The V end was cut by 2 bases, the J end by 1 base, with 8 bases between. CDR1 and CDR2 (germline): SGHAT, FQNNGV. This CDR3 comprises 15 residues. The CDR3 reads CASSLITGTNEKLFF. CDR3 DNA: TGTGCCAGCAGCTTAATTACAGGAACTAATGAAAAACTGTTTTTT.

The CDR3 DNA follows: TGTGCCAGCAGCCCCCCCCAAACTGAAGCTTTCTTT. This encodes CASSPPQTEAFF. The rearrangement uses TRBV9 and TRBJ1-1; D is ambiguous. Per the germline V gene, CDR1 is SGDLS and CDR2 is YYNGEE. Trimming took 4 bases from V and 5 from J, leaving 9 bases between them. The CDR3 covers 12 residues. Variable domain in full (rest from reference TRBV9 and TRBJ1-1): DSGVTQTPKHLITATGQRVTLRCSPRSGDLSVYWYQQSLDQGLQFLIQYYNGEERAKGNILERFSAQQFPDLHSELNLSSLELGDSALYFCASSPPQTEAFFGQGTRLTVV.

The chain is built from TRBV4-1 and TRBJ2-3; 9 nucleotides match TRBD2. Trimming at V came to 1 base and at J to 4 bases, leaving 9 bases not matched to a gene. CDR1 and CDR2 (germline): MGHRA, YSYEKL. CDR3 length equals 17 residues. The chain's CDR3 is CASSQGNLGLAPDTQYF. Here the CDR3 DNA reads TGCGCCAGCAGCCAAGGGAATTTGGGACTAGCTCCAGATACGCAGTATTTT.

The rearrangement joins TRBV5-1 to TRBJ2-7; 7 nucleotides agree with TRBD1. Germline trimming cut 0 bases from V and 2 bases from J; bases unmatched to any gene: 2. This CDR3 contains 14 residues. Germline V gives CDR1 SGHRS, CDR2 YFSETQ. In DNA, the CDR3 is TGCGCCAGCAGCTTGGGACAGGGAGCCTACGAGCAGTACGTC. It specifies CASSLGQGAYEQYV.

V is TRBV19 and J is TRBJ1-5; D may be TRBD1 (6 bases). The CDR3 runs 16 residues. Trimming took off 2 bases at V and 1 base at J, with 12 bases between the two ends. Germline V gives CDR1 LNHDA, CDR2 SQIVND (reference sequence). The CDR3, as DNA: TGTGCCAGTAGTATATTTGCTAGGGGGAGCAATCAGCCCCAGCATTTT. Translation: CASSIFARGSNQPQHF.

This rearrangement joins TRBV7-6 to TRBJ2-3; 10 positions match TRBD1. CDR1 SGHVS and CDR2 FNYEAQ come from the germline V gene. The length of the CDR3 is 17 residues. The V and J ends lost 5 bases and 5 bases, in that order; junction bases with no gene match: 13. CDR3 coding DNA: TGTGCCAGCAGCCCGCCGCCCGGGACAGGGGTTGGAGATACGCAGTATTTT. It codes for CASSPPPGTGVGDTQYF.

This chain connects TRBV5-1 to TRBJ2-1, with 7 positions matching TRBD2. The CDR3 extends over 15 amino acids. Unmatched junction bases numbered 1, after V lost 0 bases and J lost 1 base. The germline gives CDR1 SGHRS, CDR2 YFSETQ. Here the CDR3 DNA reads TGCGCCAGCAGCTTGGTAGCGGGTTCCTACAATGAGCAGTTCTTC. Translation gives CASSLVAGSYNEQFF. The complete variable domain, with remaining parts taken from reference TRBV5-1 and TRBJ2-1, reads KAGVTQTPRYLIKTRGQQVTLSCSPISGHRSVSWYQQTPGQGLQFLFEYFSETQRNKGNFPGRFSGRQFSNSRSEMNVSTLELGDSALYLCASSLVAGSYNEQFFGPGTRLTVL.

In the case of this clone: The same CDR3 also results from other DNA sequences found in this sample. The rearrangement uses TRBV14 and TRBJ2-7, with D tentatively TRBD1 (5 bases). This CDR3 comprises 11 residues. CDR1 SGHDN and CDR2 FVKESK come from the germline V gene. V was shortened by 5 bases and J by 4 bases, with 6 bases between the two germline ends. The CDR3 DNA reads TGTGCCAGCAGCGCAGGGTACGAGCAGTACTTC. It translates to CASSAGYEQYF.

This chain connects TRBV14 to TRBJ1-4; the D is unclear. The length of the CDR3 is 12 residues. V lost 4 bases and J lost 7, with 7 bases in between. Looked up from germline, CDR1 is SGHDN and CDR2 is FVKESK. CDR3 DNA: TGTGCCAGCAGCCGGCCCGCTGAAAAACTGTTTTTT. The encoded protein is CASSRPAEKLFF.

This clone was detected only once. This chain joins TRBV2 and TRBJ1-1, with a weak D call TRBD1 (5 bases). In germline, CDR1 is SNHLY, CDR2 FYNNEI. The CDR3 spans 13 residues. The germline V and J ends were trimmed by 7 bases and 1 base, with 10 bases remaining between them. The CDR3 DNA reads as TGTGCCAGCAAACTTGACAGGAACACTGAAGCTTTCTTT. Protein sequence: CASKLDRNTEAFF. The variable domain in full, completed from reference TRBV2 and TRBJ1-1, reads EPEVTQTPSHQVTQMGQEVILRCVPISNHLYFYWYRQILGQKVEFLVSFYNNEISEKSEIFDDQFSVERPDGSNFTLKIRSTKLEDSAMYFCASKLDRNTEAFFGQGTRLTVV.